One sample yielded the 12 T cell receptor beta chains listed below, sequenced in a study of shared clonotypes between healthy human individuals. This table comes from immunoSEQ multiplex PCR, and its TCRdb copy is limited to in-frame clones, with some not included. The repertoire holds about a million clones, with approximately 80% as singletons. Material: memory CD4+ T cells from PBMCs. The sample's subset: CD45RA-negative fraction. Receptor source: a man younger than 30 in good health. Some clones in this sample may be carry-over from other donors' samples.

The gene calls are TRBV19 and TRBJ2-6; D uncertain. Germline V gives CDR1 LNHDA, CDR2 SQIVND (reference sequence). This CDR3 has 16 amino acids. The V gene lost 9 bases and the J gene lost 0 bases, with 15 bases spanning the gap. CDR3 loop: CASTSQAHSGANVLTF. As DNA, the CDR3 is TGTGCCAGCACCTCGCAAGCCCACTCTGGGGCCAACGTCCTGACTTTC.

Of note for this clone: At the DNA level, this CDR3 is encoded by other sequences in the same sample as well. The J gene is TRBJ2-3, the V gene TRBV5-1; 15 bases align to TRBD2. The CDR3 extends over 17 amino acids. V lost 2 bases and J lost 2; bases outside the gene matches: 3. Germline CDR1 and CDR2: SGHRS and YFSETQ. For the CDR3, the DNA is TGCGCCAGCAGCTTAGGACTAGCGGGAGGGTACACAGATACGCAGTATTTT. Amino acids: CASSLGLAGGYTDTQYF.

The V and J genes are TRBV30 and TRBJ1-1; D not resolved. The V gene lost 5 bases and the J gene lost 5 bases, with 27 bases spanning the gap. This CDR3 spans 17 amino acids. CDR1 is GTSNPN and CDR2 is SVGIG in the germline V gene (reference sequence). This CDR3 is CAWVRKGGVLLGTEAFF. The CDR3 coding sequence is TGTGCCTGGGTGAGAAAGGGCGGAGTCCTTCTCGGGACTGAAGCTTTCTTT.

The rearrangement joins TRBV2 to TRBJ2-5; TRBD2 is a possible D gene (5 bases). This CDR3 spans 11 amino acids. V lost 8 bases and J 11 bases, leaving 15 bases between the germline ends. Per the germline V gene, CDR1 is SNHLY and CDR2 is FYNNEI. Here the CDR3 DNA reads TGTGCCAGCCGGGAACTTGATGAGCAGTACTTC. It yields the protein CASRELDEQYF.

The J gene is TRBJ2-1, the V gene TRBV10-2, with 10 bases that match TRBD2. The CDR3 spans 17 residues. Germline V gives CDR1 WSHSY, CDR2 SAAADI. Unmatched junction bases numbered 15, after V lost 6 bases and J lost 7 bases. For the CDR3, the DNA is TGCGCCAGCAGCCTTCTACTAGCGGGACCCAAGGGGAATGAGCAGTTCTTC. It translates to CASSLLLAGPKGNEQFF.

The J gene is TRBJ2-1, the V gene TRBV7-3; 8 nucleotides match TRBD2. Germline V CDR1 and CDR2: SGHTA, FQGTGA. V shed 4 bases and J 4 bases; nucleotides not matched to a gene: 9. The CDR3 has 16 amino acids. The CDR3 reads CASSSGAGAGYNEQFF. In DNA, the CDR3 is TGTGCCAGCAGCTCTGGAGCGGGAGCTGGGTACAATGAGCAGTTCTTC.

The chain uses TRBV29-1 and TRBJ1-4; possibly TRBD1 for D (6 bases). V gave up 4 bases and J gave up 8 bases, with 14 bases separating them. The CDR3 runs to 13 residues. Per the germline V gene, CDR1 is SQVTM and CDR2 is ANQGSEA. Written as DNA, the CDR3 is TGCAGCGTTGGGCCGGGACACCAAGAAAAACTGTTTTTT. It codes for CSVGPGHQEKLFF. Combining the CDR3 with reference TRBV29-1 and TRBJ1-4 gives the whole variable domain SAVISQKPSRDICQRGTSLTIQCQVDSQVTMMFWYRQQPGQSLTLIATANQGSEATYESGFVIDKFPISRPNLTFSTLTVSNMSPEDSSIYLCSVGPGHQEKLFFGSGTQLSVL.

This chain links TRBV7-2 with TRBJ1-2; TRBD1 might be the D (5 bases). This CDR3 region has 15 residues. Germline values: CDR1 SGHTA, CDR2 FQGNSA. The V end was cut by 6 bases, the J end by 0 bases, with 14 bases between. The CDR3 is CASRDRQRPNYGYTF. DNA for the CDR3: TGTGCCAGCAGAGACCGACAGCGGCCTAACTATGGCTACACCTTC.

Only one count was recorded for this clone. The chain couples TRBV27 to TRBJ2-2; a possible D gene is TRBD2 (5 bases). The germline V gene encodes CDR1 MNHEY and CDR2 SMNVEV (reference sequence). The CDR3 has 15 residues. Trimming took off 4 bases at V and 1 base at J, with 10 bases between the two ends. The DNA for the CDR3 is TGTGCCAGCAGTTATGTGACTAAGAACACCGGGGAGCTGTTTTTT. It specifies CASSYVTKNTGELFF.

The CDR3 region has the DNA TGTGCCAGCAGTTACGCATATCAGCCCCAGCATTTT. This translates into CASSYAYQPQHF. The chain is built from TRBV6-5 and TRBJ1-5; the D is unclear. The CDR3 length is 12 residues. CDR1 and CDR2 from the germline V gene are MNHEY and SVGAGI. The V and J ends lost 2 bases and 5 bases respectively, with 4 bases between them.

This chain joins TRBV4-2 and TRBJ1-2; the D gene is possibly TRBD1 (5 bases). This CDR3 is 15 amino acids long. The ends were cut back, 0 bases at V and 3 bases at J, with 11 bases in the middle. Germline values: CDR1 LGHNA, CDR2 YNFKEQ. The CDR3 region is CASSQERDGHYGYTF. In DNA form, the CDR3 reads TGTGCCAGCAGCCAAGAGCGGGACGGACACTATGGCTACACCTTC.

The genes are TRBV6-1 and TRBJ2-5; TRBD1 is a possible D gene (6 bases). The CDR3 is 13 amino acids. V was clipped by 7 bases and J by 4 bases, with 13 bases between them. Germline CDR1 MNHNS, CDR2 SASEGT. The CDR3 DNA reads as TGTGCCAGCATAAGGGGGATATCAGAGACCCAGTACTTC. This translates into CASIRGISETQYF.